Below, 32 T cell receptor beta chains from the same sample are listed, as sequenced in a study of blood T cell repertoires in COVID-19. This table comes from immunoSEQ multiplex PCR, and its TCRdb copy is limited to in-frame clones, with some not included. Of some 190,000 clones listed, around 85% were seen once; the top ten hold approximately 9.9%. Sample: peripheral blood. The receptor source for this set is a human donor with active or convalescent COVID-19. The donor label of this sample is uncertain.

V gene TRBV30 combines with J gene TRBJ2-4; D is perhaps TRBD2 (6 bases). The CDR3 is 12 amino acids. Trimming left V 4 bases short and J 8 bases short, with 12 bases between. In germline, CDR1 is GTSNPN, CDR2 SVGIG (reference sequence). The DNA of the CDR3 is TGTGCCTGGACCGAGAGGGAGGACATTCAGTACTTC. Protein sequence: CAWTEREDIQYF.

The V gene is TRBV27, the J gene TRBJ2-6, with D possibly TRBD1 on 6 matching bases. CDR1 is MNHEY, CDR2 SMNVEV, per germline (reference sequence). CDR3 length: 17 residues. With 5 bases removed from V and 4 bases from J, the gap between germline ends came to 18 bases. The CDR3 coding sequence is TGTGCCAGCAGTCAGGGACACCCTTCTCTGGGGGCCAACGTCCTGACTTTC. Protein: CASSQGHPSLGANVLTF.

This clone was detected once. This chain joins TRBV10-3 and TRBJ2-7; 7 bases match TRBD1. Germline CDR1 and CDR2: ENHRY and SYGVKD. The CDR3 has 16 residues. With 8 bases clipped from V and 3 bases from J, the junction kept 16 bases outside the gene matches. CDR3 sequence: CAISSPDRAMGYEQYF. The CDR3, as DNA: TGTGCCATCTCCTCACCCGACAGGGCGATGGGCTACGAGCAGTACTTC.

This chain joins TRBV6-4 and TRBJ2-3; 11 bases map to TRBD2. The CDR3 is 18 residues long. Germline V gene data show CDR1 as MRHNA and CDR2 as SNTAGT. J lost 2 bases, V lost 1 base, and 8 bases had no gene match. The DNA for the CDR3 is TGTGCCAGCAGTGACTACCCAATAGCGGGAGGGCACACAGATACGCAGTATTTT. Its protein is CASSDYPIAGGHTDTQYF.

This chain links TRBV29-1 with TRBJ2-7, with TRBD1 matching 7 bases. Germline-derived CDR1 and CDR2 are SQVTM and ANQGSEA. V trimming: 6 bases; J trimming: 4 bases; junction bases outside the gene matches: 3. This CDR3 is 11 amino acids long. CDR3 DNA: TGCAGCGTAGGGACAGTGTACGAGCAGTACTTC. Protein sequence: CSVGTVYEQYF.

V gene TRBV5-6 combines with J gene TRBJ1-6; D is unclear. From germline, CDR1 is SGHDT and CDR2 YYEEEE. This CDR3 spans 13 amino acids. Deletions cut 4 bases from V and 8 bases from J, with 10 bases between. CDR3 DNA sequence: TGTGCCAGCAGCCGAGGGTCGGATTCACCCCTCCACTTT. Translated, it gives CASSRGSDSPLHF.

The chain links TRBV7-2 to TRBJ1-2, with 7 bases fitting TRBD1. Germline values: CDR1 SGHTA, CDR2 FQGNSA. The junction had 11 bases not matched to a gene; V was cut back by 6 bases and J by 4 bases. The CDR3 totals 15 residues. CDR3 in amino acids: CASSLGRDSFYGYTF. The CDR3 DNA sequence: TGTGCCAGCAGTCTAGGGCGGGACAGCTTCTATGGCTACACCTTC.

The rearrangement links TRBV3-1 (or the pseudogene TRBV3-2) to TRBJ1-1; 8 nucleotides align to TRBD1. CDR3 length equals 14 residues. V was clipped by 4 bases and J by 0 bases; unmatched bases: 1. Per germline, CDR1 LGHDT and CDR2 YNNKEL (reference sequence). The CDR3 bases are TGTGCCAGCAGCCCGACAGGGGTGAACACTGAAGCTTTCTTT. The encoded protein is CASSPTGVNTEAFF.

The J gene is TRBJ2-1, the V gene TRBV28; 9 nucleotides line up with TRBD2. The CDR3 is 15 amino acids. With V trimmed by 3 bases and J by 6 bases, 6 bases remained unmatched. Looked up from germline, CDR1 is MDHEN and CDR2 is SYDVKM. CDR3 sequence (DNA): TGTGCCAGCAGTTTGGCGGGGGGGCCTGTCAATGAGCAGTTCTTC. Translated: CASSLAGGPVNEQFF.

The genes are TRBV5-1 and TRBJ2-7, with 11 bases that match TRBD2. The CDR3 sequence is 17 residues long. Trimming at V came to 0 bases and at J to 2 bases, leaving 7 bases not matched to a gene. Germline CDR1 reads SGHRS; CDR2 reads YFSETQ. Here the CDR3 DNA reads TGCGCCAGCAGCTTGGCCGGGACTAGCGGTCCTACCTACGAGCAGTACTTC. Its protein product is CASSLAGTSGPTYEQYF. Full variable domain (remainder filled in from reference TRBV5-1 and TRBJ2-7): KAGVTQTPRYLIKTRGQQVTLSCSPISGHRSVSWYQQTPGQGLQFLFEYFSETQRNKGNFPGRFSGRQFSNSRSEMNVSTLELGDSALYLCASSLAGTSGPTYEQYFGPGTRLTVT.

The chain carries TRBV5-1 and TRBJ1-1; D possibly corresponds to TRBD1 (6 bases). Trimming cost V 4 bases and J 2 bases, with 12 bases left between them. CDR1 is SGHRS, CDR2 YFSETQ, per germline. The length of the CDR3 is 14 residues. CDR3 in DNA: TGCGCCAGCAGCAATGGACAGACCAACACTGAAGCTTTCTTT. Translating it yields CASSNGQTNTEAFF.

The V and J genes are TRBV3-1 (or the pseudogene TRBV3-2) and TRBJ2-7, with 9 bases identical to TRBD1. Trimming removed 4 bases from V and 0 bases from J; junction bases left unmatched: 4. This CDR3 is 15 amino acids long. Looked up from germline, CDR1 is LGHDT and CDR2 is YNNKEL (reference sequence). Written as DNA, the CDR3 is TGTGCCAGCAGCCGAGGGACAGGGAGCTCCTACGAGCAGTACTTC. This codes for CASSRGTGSSYEQYF.

V and J are TRBV10-3 and TRBJ2-7, with 14 bases that match TRBD2. Trimming at V came to 6 bases and at J to 0 bases, leaving 7 bases not matched to a gene. The V gene's germline CDR1 is ENHRY and CDR2 SYGVKD. The CDR3 covers 17 residues. CDR3 coding DNA: TGTGCCATCAGCCCCGGACTAGCGGGGGGTGTCTCCTACGAGCAGTACTTC. It translates to CAISPGLAGGVSYEQYF.

The CDR3 bases are TGTGCCAGCACCTTAGCGGCCAGAAATGAAAAACTGTTTTTT. Amino acid sequence: CASTLAARNEKLFF. The chain joins TRBV6-5 to TRBJ1-4; D call uncertain. The germline V gene encodes CDR1 MNHEY and CDR2 SVGAGI. This CDR3 is 14 amino acids long. The germline V and J ends were trimmed by 7 bases and 5 bases, with 14 bases remaining between them.

The chain uses TRBV4-1 and TRBJ2-1; 9 bases line up with TRBD2. CDR3 length: 17 amino acids. V trimming: 2 bases; J trimming: 7 bases; junction bases outside the gene matches: 12. From germline, CDR1 is MGHRA and CDR2 YSYEKL. The CDR3 region has the DNA TGCGCCAGCAGCCAAAATTTAGCGGGGGCAGGGTGGAATGAGCAGTTCTTC. This encodes CASSQNLAGAGWNEQFF.

V gene TRBV6-1 combines with J gene TRBJ2-7; 11 bases are a match to TRBD1. The V segment lost 4 bases and the J segment 3 bases; nucleotides outside the gene matches: 17. The CDR3 sequence is 19 residues long. The germline gives CDR1 MNHNS, CDR2 SASEGT. The CDR3 sequence is CASSVRLNRDRGFFYEQYF. The CDR3 bases are TGTGCCAGCAGTGTAAGGCTTAACCGGGACAGGGGGTTCTTCTACGAGCAGTACTTC.

This chain joins TRBV15 and TRBJ2-4; tentatively, D is TRBD2 (5 bases). This CDR3 has 16 residues. V was pared by 0 bases and J by 9 bases, with 18 bases between. Germline CDR1 LNHNV, CDR2 YYDKDF (reference sequence). The CDR3 sequence: CATSREGRGKGSIQYF. In DNA, the CDR3 is TGTGCCACCAGCAGAGAAGGTCGGGGTAAGGGAAGCATTCAGTACTTC.

J is TRBJ1-3 and V is TRBV5-4; no clear D. Germline CDR1 reads SGHNT; CDR2 reads YYREEE (reference sequence). V dropped 4 bases and J dropped 0 bases, with 11 bases sitting between them. The CDR3 spans 15 residues. The CDR3 DNA reads as TGTGCCAGCAGCCTTCGAGGGCCCTCTGGAAACACCATATATTTT. This encodes CASSLRGPSGNTIYF. Drawing the rest from reference TRBV5-4 and TRBJ1-3, the complete variable domain is ETGVTQSPTHLIKTRGQQVTLRCSSQSGHNTVSWYQQALGQGPQFIFQYYREEENGRGNFPPRFSGLQFPNYSSELNVNALELDDSALYLCASSLRGPSGNTIYFGEGSWLTVV.

The gene calls are TRBV7-9 and TRBJ1-1; no clear D. With 7 bases removed from V and 1 base from J, the gap between germline ends came to 16 bases. From germline, CDR1 is SEHNR and CDR2 FQNEAQ (reference sequence). The CDR3 contains 15 residues. The CDR3 coding sequence is TGTGCCAGCACCGAAAATTGGGCAGGGAACACTGAAGCTTTCTTT. It specifies CASTENWAGNTEAFF. The variable domain in full, with the rest retrieved from reference TRBV7-9 and TRBJ1-1, is DTGVSQNPRHKITKRGQNVTFRCDPISEHNRLYWYRQTLGQGPEFLTYFQNEAQLEKSRLLSDRFSAERPKGSFSTLEIQRTEQGDSAMYLCASTENWAGNTEAFFGQGTRLTVV.

This sequence joins TRBV28 and TRBJ2-2; possibly TRBD1 for D (8 bases). CDR1 and CDR2 from the germline V gene are MDHEN and SYDVKM. The CDR3 extends over 14 amino acids. Trimming took 6 bases from V and 6 from J, leaving 14 bases between them. The CDR3 DNA follows: TGTGCCAGCAGACTACAGGGGGGGGCCGGGGAGCTGTTTTTT. It is translated as CASRLQGGAGELFF.

This chain joins TRBV12-3 or TRBV12-4 and TRBJ2-3; a weak D match, TRBD2 (5 bases). Trimming cost V 2 bases and J 7 bases, with 10 bases left between them. The CDR3 runs to 13 residues. The CDR3 DNA reads as TGTGCCAGCAGTTTAAGTACGGGGTATACGCAGTATTTT. It encodes CASSLSTGYTQYF.

The genes are TRBV19 and TRBJ2-1, with 8 bases identical to TRBD1. V trimming: 4 bases; J trimming: 6 bases; junction bases outside the gene matches: 2. In germline, CDR1 is LNHDA, CDR2 SQIVND (reference sequence). This CDR3 region has 13 residues. The CDR3 DNA is TGTGCCAGTAGTACGACAGGGGTCAATGAGCAGTTCTTC. Protein: CASSTTGVNEQFF. The full variable domain, its missing parts supplied by reference TRBV19 and TRBJ2-1, is DGGITQSPKYLFRKEGQNVTLSCEQNLNHDAMYWYRQDPGQGLRLIYYSQIVNDFQKGDIAEGYSVSREKKESFPLTVTSAQKNPTAFYLCASSTTGVNEQFFGPGTRLTVL.

V is TRBV12-3 or TRBV12-4 and J is TRBJ2-7, with 7 positions matching TRBD2. J lost 6 bases, V lost 7 bases, and 6 bases had no gene match. This CDR3 is built from 12 residues. CDR3 in DNA: TGTGCCAGCAACCCATCTAGCGGCGAGCAGTACTTC. As protein: CASNPSSGEQYF.

This clone appeared a single time. The chain couples TRBV28 to TRBJ2-7; 8 positions agree with TRBD2. Germline trimming cut 1 base from V and 4 bases from J; bases unmatched to any gene: 9. The CDR3 is made up of 16 amino acids. Germline V gene sequence: CDR1 MDHEN, CDR2 SYDVKM. Written as DNA, the CDR3 is TGTGCCAGCAGTTTATTCCCCAGCGGGAGCCCTTACGAGCAGTACTTC. Translating gives CASSLFPSGSPYEQYF. The full variable domain, its missing parts supplied by reference TRBV28 and TRBJ2-7, is DVKVTQSSRYLVKRTGEKVFLECVQDMDHENMFWYRQDPGLGLRLIYFSYDVKMKEKGDIPEGYSVSREKKERFSLILESASTNQTSMYLCASSLFPSGSPYEQYFGPGTRLTVT.

The CDR3 here is CASWLAGGTGELFF. CDR3 DNA: TGCGCCAGCTGGCTAGCGGGCGGGACCGGGGAGCTGTTTTTT. V is TRBV10-2 and J is TRBJ2-2; 8 nucleotides agree with TRBD2. With 8 bases clipped from V and 5 bases from J, the junction kept 7 bases outside the gene matches. The CDR3 contains 14 residues. CDR1 and CDR2 (germline): WSHSY, SAAADI.

In regard to this clone: One end of the junction varies from germline; a read error may be responsible. CDR3: CASSLDRAYNGQFF. The CDR3 nucleotides are TGTGCCAGCAGCTTAGACAGGGCCTACAATGGGCAGTTCTTC. The rearrangement uses TRBV7-9 and TRBJ2-1; D may be TRBD1 (6 bases). This CDR3 spans 14 amino acids. Germline CDR1 and CDR2: SEHNR and FQNEAQ (reference sequence).

This chain links TRBV28 with TRBJ1-6; D is perhaps TRBD1 (5 bases). V was trimmed by 6 bases and J by 8 bases, leaving 26 bases between them. This CDR3 comprises 18 residues. Germline CDR1 MDHEN, CDR2 SYDVKM. DNA of the CDR3: TGTGCCAGCAGGGGGATGAGATGGGCAGCCAAGGGGCATTCACCCCTCCACTTT. It specifies CASRGMRWAAKGHSPLHF.

This chain's CDR3 is CAWSAPAGQISGRGPYEQYF. The CDR3 DNA reads as TGTGCCTGGAGTGCACCGGCGGGACAGATCAGCGGGAGGGGCCCCTACGAGCAGTACTTC. V is TRBV30 and J is TRBJ2-7; 10 bases map to TRBD2. Germline V gene sequence: CDR1 GTSNPN, CDR2 SVGIG (reference sequence). The CDR3 sequence is 20 residues long. V lost 1 base, J lost 2 bases, and 20 bases stayed unmatched.

The chain carries TRBV6-5 and TRBJ1-3, with D hard to call. Per germline, CDR1 MNHEY and CDR2 SVGAGI. The CDR3 has 14 residues. Trimming stripped 0 bases from V and 4 bases from J, with 7 bases between. The CDR3 nucleotides read TGTGCCAGCAGTTACTCGAAACAGGGAAACACCATATATTTT. Translation: CASSYSKQGNTIYF.

This clone occurred a few times. The V gene is TRBV30, the J gene TRBJ2-4, with 7 bases fitting TRBD1. Germline V lookup: CDR1 GTSNPN, CDR2 SVGIG (reference sequence). The CDR3 contains 13 residues. The trim removed 4 bases at V and 8 bases at J, leaving 8 bases unmatched. The CDR3 sequence is CAWTRQGVDIQYF. The CDR3 nucleotides read TGTGCCTGGACCCGACAGGGTGTGGACATTCAGTACTTC.

This rearrangement joins TRBV6-5 to TRBJ2-7, with D perhaps matching TRBD2 (6 bases). The CDR3 spans 13 residues. Trimming cost V 10 bases and J 0 bases, with 13 bases left between them. Germline-derived CDR1 and CDR2 are MNHEY and SVGAGI. The CDR3 loop is CATSGWLSYEQYF. CDR3 in DNA: TGTGCCACCAGCGGGTGGCTCTCCTACGAGCAGTACTTC.

V and J are TRBV4-1 and TRBJ2-1, with TRBD2 matching over 16 bases. The V segment lost 6 bases and the J segment 2 bases; nucleotides outside the gene matches: 7. The CDR3 loop spans 18 amino acids. From germline, CDR1 is MGHRA and CDR2 YSYEKL. This chain's CDR3 is CASRPGTSGGGAYNEQFF. The CDR3 nucleotides read TGCGCCAGCAGGCCCGGGACTAGCGGGGGGGGCGCCTACAATGAGCAGTTCTTC.